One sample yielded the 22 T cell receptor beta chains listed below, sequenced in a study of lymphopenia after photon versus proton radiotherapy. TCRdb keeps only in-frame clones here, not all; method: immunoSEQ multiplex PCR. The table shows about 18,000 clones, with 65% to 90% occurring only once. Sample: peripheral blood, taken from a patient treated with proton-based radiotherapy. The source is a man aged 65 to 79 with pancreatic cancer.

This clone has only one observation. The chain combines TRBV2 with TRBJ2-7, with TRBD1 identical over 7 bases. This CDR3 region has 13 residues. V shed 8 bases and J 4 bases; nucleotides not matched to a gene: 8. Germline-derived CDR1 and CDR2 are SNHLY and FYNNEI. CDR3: CASVRDRTYEQYF. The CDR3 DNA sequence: TGTGCCAGCGTACGGGACAGAACTTACGAGCAGTACTTC.

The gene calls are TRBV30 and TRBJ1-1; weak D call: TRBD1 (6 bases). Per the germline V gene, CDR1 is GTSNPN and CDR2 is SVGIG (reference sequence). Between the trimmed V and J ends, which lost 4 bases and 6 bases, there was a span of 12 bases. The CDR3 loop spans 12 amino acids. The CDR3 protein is CAWTIGGPEAFF. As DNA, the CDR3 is TGTGCCTGGACCATCGGGGGCCCTGAAGCTTTCTTT.

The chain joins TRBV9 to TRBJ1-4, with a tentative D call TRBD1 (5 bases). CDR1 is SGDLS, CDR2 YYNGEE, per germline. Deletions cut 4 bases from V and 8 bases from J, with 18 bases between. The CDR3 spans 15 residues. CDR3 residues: CASSSSGLPTEKLFF. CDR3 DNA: TGTGCCAGCAGCTCCTCAGGGCTTCCGACGGAAAAACTGTTTTTT.

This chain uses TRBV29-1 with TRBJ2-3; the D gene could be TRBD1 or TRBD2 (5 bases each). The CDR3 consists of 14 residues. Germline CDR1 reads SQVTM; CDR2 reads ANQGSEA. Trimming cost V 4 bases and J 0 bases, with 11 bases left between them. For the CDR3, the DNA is TGCAGCGTTGCGGACGGGGCTAGCACAGATACGCAGTATTTT. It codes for CSVADGASTDTQYF.

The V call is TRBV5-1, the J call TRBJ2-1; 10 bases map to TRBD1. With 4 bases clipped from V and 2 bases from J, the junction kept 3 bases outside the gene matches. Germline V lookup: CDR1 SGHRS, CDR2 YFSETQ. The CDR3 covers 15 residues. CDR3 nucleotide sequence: TGCGCCAGCAGCGTGGGACAGGGGACCTACAATGAGCAGTTCTTC. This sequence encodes CASSVGQGTYNEQFF.

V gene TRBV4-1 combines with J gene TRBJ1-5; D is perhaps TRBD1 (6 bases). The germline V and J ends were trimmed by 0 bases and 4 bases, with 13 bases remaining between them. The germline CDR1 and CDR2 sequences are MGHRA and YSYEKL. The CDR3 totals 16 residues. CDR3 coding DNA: TGCGCCAGCAGCCAAGATCGTGAAAGGGGGAATCAGCCCCAGCATTTT. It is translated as CASSQDRERGNQPQHF.

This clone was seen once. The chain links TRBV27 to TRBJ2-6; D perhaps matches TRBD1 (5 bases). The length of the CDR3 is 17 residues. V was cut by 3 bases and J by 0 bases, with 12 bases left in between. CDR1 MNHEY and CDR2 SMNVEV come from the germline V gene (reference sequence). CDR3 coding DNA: TGTGCCAGCAGTTTTATCCAGGGCTCCTCTGGGGCCAACGTCCTGACTTTC. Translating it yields CASSFIQGSSGANVLTF.

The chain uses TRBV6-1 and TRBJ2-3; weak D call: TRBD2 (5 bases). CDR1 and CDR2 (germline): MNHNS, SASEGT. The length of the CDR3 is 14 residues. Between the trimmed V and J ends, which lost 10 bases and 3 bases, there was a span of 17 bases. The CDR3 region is CATEPPLATDTQYF. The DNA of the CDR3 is TGTGCCACCGAACCCCCCTTAGCGACAGATACGCAGTATTTT.

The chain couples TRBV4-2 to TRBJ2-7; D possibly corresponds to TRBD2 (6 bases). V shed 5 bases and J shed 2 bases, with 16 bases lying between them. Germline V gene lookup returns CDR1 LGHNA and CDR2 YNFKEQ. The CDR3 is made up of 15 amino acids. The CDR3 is CASSIPGRIPYEQYF. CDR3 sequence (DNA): TGTGCCAGCAGCATTCCCGGGAGAATCCCCTACGAGCAGTACTTC.

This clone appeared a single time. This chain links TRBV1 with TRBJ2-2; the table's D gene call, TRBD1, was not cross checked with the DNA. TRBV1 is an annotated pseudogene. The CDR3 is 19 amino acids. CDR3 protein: CTSSQEFFLGQRGTGELFF. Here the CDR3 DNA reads TGCACCAGCAGCCAAGAATTTTTTTTGGGACAAAGAGGAACCGGGGAGCTGTTTTTT.

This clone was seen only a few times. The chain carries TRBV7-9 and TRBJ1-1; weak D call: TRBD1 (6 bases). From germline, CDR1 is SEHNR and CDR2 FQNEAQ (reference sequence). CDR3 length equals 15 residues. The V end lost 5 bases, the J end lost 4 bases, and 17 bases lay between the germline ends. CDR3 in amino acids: CASSNTGTVGTEAFF. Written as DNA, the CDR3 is TGTGCCAGCAGCAACACAGGGACCGTAGGCACTGAAGCTTTCTTT.

CDR3 in DNA: TGTGCCAGCAGTCCCCGGTGGGTAGGCGGCTTCTACAATGAGCAGTTCTTC. Translated: CASSPRWVGGFYNEQFF. The gene calls are TRBV28 and TRBJ2-1; D remains unclear. CDR1 and CDR2 from the germline V gene are MDHEN and SYDVKM. The V end lost 5 bases, the J end lost 3 bases, and 20 bases lay between the germline ends. The CDR3 has 17 amino acids. Variable domain in full (rest from reference TRBV28 and TRBJ2-1): DVKVTQSSRYLVKRTGEKVFLECVQDMDHENMFWYRQDPGLGLRLIYFSYDVKMKEKGDIPEGYSVSREKKERFSLILESASTNQTSMYLCASSPRWVGGFYNEQFFGPGTRLTVL.

The CDR3 sequence: CASRGEGQAAQYF. The CDR3 coding sequence is TGCGCCAGCAGGGGGGAGGGACAGGCGGCCCAGTACTTC. This chain joins TRBV4-1 and TRBJ2-5, with a weak D call TRBD1 (8 bases). This CDR3 is built from 13 residues. V lost 6 bases and J 9 bases, leaving 17 bases between the germline ends. The V gene's germline CDR1 is MGHRA and CDR2 YSYEKL.

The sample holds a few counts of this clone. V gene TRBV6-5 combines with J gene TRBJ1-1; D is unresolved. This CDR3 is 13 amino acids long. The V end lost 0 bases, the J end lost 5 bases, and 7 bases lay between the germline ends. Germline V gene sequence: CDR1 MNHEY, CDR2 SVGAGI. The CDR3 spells CASSYSAGTEAFF. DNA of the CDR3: TGTGCCAGCAGTTACTCTGCAGGAACTGAAGCTTTCTTT.

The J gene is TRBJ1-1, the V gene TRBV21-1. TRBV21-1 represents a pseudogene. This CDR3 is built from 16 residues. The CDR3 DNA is TGTGCCAGCAGCCCTGGCTTCTACACAATTCGCACTGAAGCTTTCTTT. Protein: CASSPGFYTIRTEAFF.

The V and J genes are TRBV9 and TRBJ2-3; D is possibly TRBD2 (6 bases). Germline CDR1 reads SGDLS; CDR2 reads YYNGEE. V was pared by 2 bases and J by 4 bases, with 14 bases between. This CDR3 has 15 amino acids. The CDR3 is CASSVGGDAADTQYF. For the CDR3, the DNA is TGTGCCAGCAGCGTCGGGGGAGACGCGGCAGATACGCAGTATTTT.

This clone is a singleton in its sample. The chain's CDR3 is CASSRGYEQYF. The CDR3 DNA follows: TGTGCCAGCAGCCGGGGCTACGAGCAGTACTTC. The J gene is TRBJ2-7, the V gene TRBV7-9, with a weak D call TRBD2 (5 bases). The CDR3 has 11 residues. The ends were cut back, 5 bases at V and 3 bases at J, with 5 bases in the middle. The germline CDR1 and CDR2 sequences are SEHNR and FQNEAQ (reference sequence).

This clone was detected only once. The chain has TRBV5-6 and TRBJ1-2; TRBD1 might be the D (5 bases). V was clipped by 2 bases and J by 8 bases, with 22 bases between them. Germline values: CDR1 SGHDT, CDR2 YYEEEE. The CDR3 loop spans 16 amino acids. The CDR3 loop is CASSFGSGGTGTGYTF. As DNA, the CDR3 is TGTGCCAGCAGCTTTGGCTCGGGGGGTACCGGAACCGGCTACACCTTC.

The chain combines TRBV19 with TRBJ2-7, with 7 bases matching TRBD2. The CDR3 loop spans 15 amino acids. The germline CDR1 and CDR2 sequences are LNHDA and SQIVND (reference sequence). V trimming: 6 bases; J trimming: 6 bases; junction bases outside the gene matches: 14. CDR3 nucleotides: TGTGCCAGTAGAGGGCTAGCGGAACCCCAGGTCGAGCAGTACTTC. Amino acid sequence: CASRGLAEPQVEQYF. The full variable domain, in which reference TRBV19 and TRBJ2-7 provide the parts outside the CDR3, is DGGITQSPKYLFRKEGQNVTLSCEQNLNHDAMYWYRQDPGQGLRLIYYSQIVNDFQKGDIAEGYSVSREKKESFPLTVTSAQKNPTAFYLCASRGLAEPQVEQYFGPGTRLTVT.

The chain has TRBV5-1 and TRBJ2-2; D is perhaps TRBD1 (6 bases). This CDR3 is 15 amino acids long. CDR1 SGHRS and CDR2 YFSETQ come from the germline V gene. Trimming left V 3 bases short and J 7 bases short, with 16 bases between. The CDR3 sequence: CASSSTGPTGGELFF. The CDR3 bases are TGCGCCAGCAGCTCGACAGGTCCGACCGGCGGGGAGCTGTTTTTT. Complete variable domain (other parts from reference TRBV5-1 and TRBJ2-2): KAGVTQTPRYLIKTRGQQVTLSCSPISGHRSVSWYQQTPGQGLQFLFEYFSETQRNKGNFPGRFSGRQFSNSRSEMNVSTLELGDSALYLCASSSTGPTGGELFFGEGSRLTVL.

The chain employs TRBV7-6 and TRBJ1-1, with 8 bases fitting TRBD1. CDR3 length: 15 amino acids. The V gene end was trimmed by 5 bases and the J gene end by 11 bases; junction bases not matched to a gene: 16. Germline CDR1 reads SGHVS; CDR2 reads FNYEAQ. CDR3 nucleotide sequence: TGTGCCAGCAGCCAATTTGCACAGGGGGGATGGGGGGCTTTCTTT. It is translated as CASSQFAQGGWGAFF.

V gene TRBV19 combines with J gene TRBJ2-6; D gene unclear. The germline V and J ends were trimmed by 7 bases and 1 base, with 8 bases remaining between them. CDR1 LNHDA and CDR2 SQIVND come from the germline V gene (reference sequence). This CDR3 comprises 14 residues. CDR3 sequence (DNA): TGTGCCAGTATGGCGCAATCTGGGGCCAACGTCCTGACTTTC. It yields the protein CASMAQSGANVLTF.